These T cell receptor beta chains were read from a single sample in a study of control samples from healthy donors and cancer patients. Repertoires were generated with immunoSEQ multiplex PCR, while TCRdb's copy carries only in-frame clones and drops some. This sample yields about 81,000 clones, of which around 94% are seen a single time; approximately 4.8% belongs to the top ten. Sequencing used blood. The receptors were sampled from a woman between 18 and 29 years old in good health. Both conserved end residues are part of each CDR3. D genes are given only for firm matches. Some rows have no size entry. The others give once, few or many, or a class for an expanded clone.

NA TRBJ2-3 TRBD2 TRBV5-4 CASSLGQGGGDTQYF TGTGCCAGCAGCTTGGGTCAAGGCGGGGGAGATACGCAGTATTTT
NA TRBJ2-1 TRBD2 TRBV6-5 CASSLGGDEQFF TGTGCCAGCAGTCTGGGGGGGGATGAGCAGTTCTTC
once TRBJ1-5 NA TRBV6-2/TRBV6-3 CASSYVLAGDGQPQHF TGTGCCAGCAGTTACGTCCTGGCGGGGGATGGCCAGCCCCAGCATTTT
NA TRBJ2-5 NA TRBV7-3 CASSSDGETQYF TGTGCCAGCAGCTCTGACGGTGAGACCCAGTACTTC
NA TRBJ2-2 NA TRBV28 CASSLWAGELFF TGTGCCAGCAGTTTGTGGGCCGGGGAGCTGTTTTTT
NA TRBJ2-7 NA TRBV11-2 CASSLVFPEQYF TGTGCCAGCAGCTTAGTGTTTCCCGAGCAGTACTTC
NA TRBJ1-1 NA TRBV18 CASSLGTETEAFF TGTGCCAGCTCCCTGGGAACGGAGACTGAAGCTTTCTTT
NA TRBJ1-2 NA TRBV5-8 CASSLAGVYGYTF TGTGCCAGCAGCTTGGCCGGGGTCTATGGCTACACCTTC
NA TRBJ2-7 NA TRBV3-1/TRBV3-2 CASSEGDHRSRYEQYF TGTGCCAGCAGCGAAGGCGACCACAGAAGCCGCTACGAGCAGTACTTT
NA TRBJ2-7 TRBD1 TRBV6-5 CASHPTGDSYEQYF TGTGCCAGCCACCCGACAGGGGACTCCTACGAGCAGTACTTC
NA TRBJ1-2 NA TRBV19 CASSMGEIYGYTF TGTGCCAGTAGTATGGGGGAAATCTATGGCTACACCTTC